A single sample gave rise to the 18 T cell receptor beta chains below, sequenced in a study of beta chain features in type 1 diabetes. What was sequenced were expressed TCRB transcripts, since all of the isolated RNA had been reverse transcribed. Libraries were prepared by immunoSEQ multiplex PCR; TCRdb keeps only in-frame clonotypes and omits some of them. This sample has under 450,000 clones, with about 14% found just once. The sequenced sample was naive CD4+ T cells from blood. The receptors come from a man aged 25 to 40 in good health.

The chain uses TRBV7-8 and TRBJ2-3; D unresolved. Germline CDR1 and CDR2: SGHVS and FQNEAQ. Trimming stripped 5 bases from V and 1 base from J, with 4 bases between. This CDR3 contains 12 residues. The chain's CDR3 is CASSLRTDTQYF. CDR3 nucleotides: TGTGCCAGCAGCCTCCGCACAGATACGCAGTATTTT.

CDR3 protein: CASSLDGTSRDEQYV. DNA for the CDR3: TGCGCCAGCAGCTTGGACGGGACTAGCAGGGACGAGCAGTACGTC. The chain links TRBV5-1 to TRBJ2-7; TRBD2 agrees at 9 bases. The V gene end was trimmed by 0 bases and the J gene end by 5 bases; junction bases not matched to a gene: 6. Per germline, CDR1 SGHRS and CDR2 YFSETQ. CDR3 length: 15 amino acids.

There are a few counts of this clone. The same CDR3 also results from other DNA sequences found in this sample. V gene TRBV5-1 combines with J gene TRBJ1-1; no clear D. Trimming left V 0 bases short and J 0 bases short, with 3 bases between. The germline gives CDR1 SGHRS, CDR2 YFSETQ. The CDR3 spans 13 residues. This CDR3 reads CASSLEVNTEAFF. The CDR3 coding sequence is TGCGCCAGCAGCTTGGAGGTGAACACTGAAGCTTTCTTT.

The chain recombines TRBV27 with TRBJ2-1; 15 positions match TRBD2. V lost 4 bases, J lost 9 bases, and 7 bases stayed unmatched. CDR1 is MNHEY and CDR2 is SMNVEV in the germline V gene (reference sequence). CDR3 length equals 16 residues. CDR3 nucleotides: TGTGCCAGCAGTTCCTCTGGACTAGCGGGAGGGAGTGAGCAGTTCTTC. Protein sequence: CASSSSGLAGGSEQFF.

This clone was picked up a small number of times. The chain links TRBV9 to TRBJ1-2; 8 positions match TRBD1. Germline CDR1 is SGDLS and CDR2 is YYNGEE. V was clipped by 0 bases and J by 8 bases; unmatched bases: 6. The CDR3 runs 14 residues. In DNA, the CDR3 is TGTGCCAGCAGCGTAGAGGCCAGGGGGCGCGGCTACACCTTC. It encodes CASSVEARGRGYTF.

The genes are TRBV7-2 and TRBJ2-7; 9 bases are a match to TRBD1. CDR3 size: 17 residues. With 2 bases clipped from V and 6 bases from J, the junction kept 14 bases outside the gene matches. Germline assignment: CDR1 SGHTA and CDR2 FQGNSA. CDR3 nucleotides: TGTGCCAGCAGCTTAACCCCCGGGACAGGGTTGAAAGGCGAGCAGTACTTC. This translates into CASSLTPGTGLKGEQYF.

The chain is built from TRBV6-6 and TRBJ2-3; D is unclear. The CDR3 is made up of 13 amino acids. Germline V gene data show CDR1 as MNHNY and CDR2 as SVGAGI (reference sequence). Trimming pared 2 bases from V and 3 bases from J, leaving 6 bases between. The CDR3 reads CASSYRKTDTQYF. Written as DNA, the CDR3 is TGTGCCAGCAGTTACAGGAAAACAGATACGCAGTATTTT.

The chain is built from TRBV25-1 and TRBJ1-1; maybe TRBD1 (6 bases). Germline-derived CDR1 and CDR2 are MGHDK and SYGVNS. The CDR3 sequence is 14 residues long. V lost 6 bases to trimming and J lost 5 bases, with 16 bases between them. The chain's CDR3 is CASRDEGGRTEAFF. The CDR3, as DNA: TGTGCCAGCAGAGATGAGGGGGGTCGGACTGAAGCTTTCTTT.

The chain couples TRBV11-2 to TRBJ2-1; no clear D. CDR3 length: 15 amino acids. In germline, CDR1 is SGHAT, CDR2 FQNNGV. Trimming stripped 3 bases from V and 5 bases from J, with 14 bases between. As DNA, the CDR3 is TGTGCCAGCAGCTTGGGTCATAGTCTAGACAATGAGCAGTTCTTC. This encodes CASSLGHSLDNEQFF. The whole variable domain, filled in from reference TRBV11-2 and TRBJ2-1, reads EAGVAQSPRYKIIEKRQSVAFWCNPISGHATLYWYQQILGQGPKLLIQFQNNGVVDDSQLPKDRFSAERLKGVDSTLKIQPAKLEDSAVYLCASSLGHSLDNEQFFGPGTRLTVL.

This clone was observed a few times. The CDR3 region has the DNA TGTGCCACCAGCAGGGATAGGAGAGATACGCAGTATTTT. Translated: CATSRDRRDTQYF. The chain combines TRBV15 with TRBJ2-3; D unclear. V was pared by 3 bases and J by 5 bases, with 9 bases between. The V gene's germline CDR1 is LNHNV and CDR2 YYDKDF (reference sequence). The CDR3 extends over 13 amino acids.

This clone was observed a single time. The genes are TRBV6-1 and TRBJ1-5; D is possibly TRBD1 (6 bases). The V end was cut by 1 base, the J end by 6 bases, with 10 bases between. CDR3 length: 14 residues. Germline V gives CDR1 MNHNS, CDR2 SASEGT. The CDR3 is CASSEEGGSQPQHF. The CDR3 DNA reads TGTGCCAGCAGTGAAGAAGGGGGGAGTCAGCCCCAGCATTTT.

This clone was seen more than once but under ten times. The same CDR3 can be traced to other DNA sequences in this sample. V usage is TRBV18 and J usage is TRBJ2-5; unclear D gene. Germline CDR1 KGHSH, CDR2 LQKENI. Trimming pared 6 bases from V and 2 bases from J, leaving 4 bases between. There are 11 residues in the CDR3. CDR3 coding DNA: TGTGCCAGCTCTCTACAAGAGACCCAGTACTTC. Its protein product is CASSLQETQYF.

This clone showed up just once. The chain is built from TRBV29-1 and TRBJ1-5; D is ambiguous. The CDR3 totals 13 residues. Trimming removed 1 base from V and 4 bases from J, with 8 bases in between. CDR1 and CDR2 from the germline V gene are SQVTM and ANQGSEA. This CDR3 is CSVEVQENQPQHF. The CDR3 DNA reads TGCAGCGTTGAAGTACAAGAGAATCAGCCCCAGCATTTT.

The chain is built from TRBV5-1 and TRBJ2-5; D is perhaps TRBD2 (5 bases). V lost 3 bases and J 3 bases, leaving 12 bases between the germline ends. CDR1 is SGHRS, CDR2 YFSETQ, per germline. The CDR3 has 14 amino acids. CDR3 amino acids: CASSSRGEEETQYF. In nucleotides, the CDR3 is TGCGCCAGCAGCTCCCGGGGTGAGGAAGAGACCCAGTACTTC.

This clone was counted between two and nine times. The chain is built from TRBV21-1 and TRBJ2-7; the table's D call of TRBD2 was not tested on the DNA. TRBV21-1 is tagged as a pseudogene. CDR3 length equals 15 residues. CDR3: CASSKRSRSTYEQYV. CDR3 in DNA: TGTGCCAGCAGCAAAAGATCTAGGTCCACCTACGAGCAGTACGTC.

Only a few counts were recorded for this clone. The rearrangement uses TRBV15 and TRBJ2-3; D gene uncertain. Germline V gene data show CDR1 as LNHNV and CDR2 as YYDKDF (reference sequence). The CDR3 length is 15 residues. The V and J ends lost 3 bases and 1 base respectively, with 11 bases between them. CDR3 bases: TGTGCCACCAGCAGTCGGCTCCCCCGCACAGATACGCAGTATTTT. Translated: CATSSRLPRTDTQYF.

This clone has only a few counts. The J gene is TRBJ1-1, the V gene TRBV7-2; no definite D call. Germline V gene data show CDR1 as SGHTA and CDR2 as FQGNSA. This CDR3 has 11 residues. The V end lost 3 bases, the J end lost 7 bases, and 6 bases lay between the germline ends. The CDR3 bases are TGTGCCAGCAGCTTCGCTAGTGAAGCTTTCTTT. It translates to CASSFASEAFF.

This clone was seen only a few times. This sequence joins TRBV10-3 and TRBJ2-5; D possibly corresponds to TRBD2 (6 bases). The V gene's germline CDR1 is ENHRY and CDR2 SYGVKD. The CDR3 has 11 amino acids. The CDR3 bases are TGTGCATCACGGGGAGGAGAGACCCAGTACTTC. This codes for CASRGGETQYF.